What follows is one TCR beta chain and its context. The PCR employed 60 Vbeta primers together with 13 Jbeta primers. Only in-frame clones appear in the TCRdb table, and some are missing; sequencing was by immunoSEQ multiplex PCR. This sample has approximately 130,000 clones; 75% occur once, and the top ten carry roughly 3%. This entry comes from a study of cytomegalovirus exposure and HLA in healthy donors. Germline loops: CDR1 LGHNA, CDR2 YSLEER. The CDR3 is 14 residues long. V was pared by 4 bases and J by 4 bases, with 6 bases of the junction left unmatched. The genes are TRBV4-3 and TRBJ1-1; 7 positions agree with TRBD1. Sequencing was done on a sample of PBMCs. The clonotype was recovered from a woman aged 40 to 50 in good health and CMV-seropositive. CDR3 amino acids: CASSLGTVGTEAFF. CDR3 nucleotides: TGCGCCAGCAGCCTTGGGACAGTAGGCACTGAAGCTTTCTTT.